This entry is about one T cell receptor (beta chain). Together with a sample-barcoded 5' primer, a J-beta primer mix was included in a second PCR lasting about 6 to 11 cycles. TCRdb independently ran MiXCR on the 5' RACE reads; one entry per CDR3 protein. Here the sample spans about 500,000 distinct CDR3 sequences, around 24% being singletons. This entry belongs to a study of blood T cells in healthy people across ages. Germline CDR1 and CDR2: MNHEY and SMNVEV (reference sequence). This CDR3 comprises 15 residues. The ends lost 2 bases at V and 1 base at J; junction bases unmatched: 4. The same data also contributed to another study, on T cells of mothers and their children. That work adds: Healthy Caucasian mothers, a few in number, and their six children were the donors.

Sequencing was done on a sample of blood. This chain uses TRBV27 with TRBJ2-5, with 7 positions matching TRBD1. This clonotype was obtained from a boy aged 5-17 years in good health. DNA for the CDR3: TGTGCCAGCAGTTTAAGGACAGGAAGCCAAGAGACCCAGTACTTC. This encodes CASSLRTGSQETQYF.